This T cell receptor beta chain was retrieved from a study of blood T cell repertoires in COVID-19. At the level of the study: Some COVID-19 samples were acute and others convalescent; all came from the United States, Italy and Spain. Nucleic acid was either cDNA or gDNA, and it came from T cells, B-cell-depleted T cells, or PBMCs.

Germline V gene data show CDR1 as LNHDA and CDR2 as SQIVND (reference sequence). The CDR3 has 16 amino acids. V lost 3 bases, J lost 3 bases, and 7 bases stayed unmatched. Original processing methods: Reference gene primer amplification gave estimated nucleated cell counts. The assay was immunoSEQ multiplex PCR, and TCRdb's table has in-frame clones only and misses some. V and J calls and clone size come straight from that table; D and trimming were deduced from the DNA. The sample has under 200,000 clones, roughly nine tenths seen once. The source material was peripheral blood. The sequence came from a woman aged 65 to 85 with acute or convalescent COVID-19. V is TRBV19 and J is TRBJ1-5; 8 nucleotides agree with TRBD1. The CDR3 region has the DNA TGTGCCAGTAGTATTACCGGGACAGGCAACAATCAGCCCCAGCATTTT. Protein sequence: CASSITGTGNNQPQHF. Full variable domain (remainder filled in from reference TRBV19 and TRBJ1-5): DGGITQSPKYLFRKEGQNVTLSCEQNLNHDAMYWYRQDPGQGLRLIYYSQIVNDFQKGDIAEGYSVSREKKESFPLTVTSAQKNPTAFYLCASSITGTGNNQPQHFGDGTRLSIL.